This T cell receptor beta chain is drawn from a study of blood T cell repertoires in COVID-19. The overall study: The samples span acute and convalescent COVID-19 from the United States, Italy and Spain. The analysed material was cDNA or gDNA that came from T cells, B-cell-depleted T cells, or PBMCs.

In the study's own analysis: Reference gene primer amplification gave estimated nucleated cell counts. Profiling relied on immunoSEQ multiplex PCR, and the TCRdb table lists in-frame clones only, not all of them. Clone size and V and J calls were adopted from that table, with D and trimming inferred from the DNA. The repertoire has approximately 180,000 clones, roughly 88% of them found once; the top ten carry around 6.3%. Patients in Seattle were enrolled during active infection, then followed longitudinally. The CDR3 sequence is 15 residues long. Germline CDR1 SGHAT, CDR2 FQNNGV. V shed 5 bases, J shed 4 bases, and the junction held 7 bases outside the gene matches.

This receptor was taken from a woman aged 40 to 55 with COVID-19, enrolled during active disease. The material sequenced was peripheral blood. The gene calls are TRBV11-2 and TRBJ1-5; 8 nucleotides align to TRBD1. The CDR3 DNA is TGTGCCAGCAGCCTCCGGCAGGGGGCTAATCAGCCCCAGCATTTT. Protein product: CASSLRQGANQPQHF.